Listed below are T cell receptor beta chains from one sample, sequenced in a study of naive and memory T cell subsets. TCRdb reprocessed the 5' RACE reads with MiXCR, giving one entry per CDR3 protein. The sample lists tens of thousands of distinct CDR3 sequences, around 8% occurring once. The receptors were sampled from a female donor in good health. Both conserved end residues are part of each CDR3. The D gene is left open where the match is weak. Where a row states a size, it is once, few, many or the class of an expanded clone; other rows omit it.

D gene	V gene	J gene	clone size	CDR3 protein	CDR3 DNA
TRBD1	TRBV3-1	TRBJ2-7	many	CASSPTGSYEQYF	TGTGCCAGCAGCCCGACAGGGTCCTACGAGCAGTACTTC
TRBD1	TRBV7-3	TRBJ2-7	few	CASSATGGAYEQYF	TGTGCCAGCAGCGCAACAGGGGGCGCGTACGAGCAGTACTTC
TRBD2	TRBV20-1	TRBJ2-1	few	CSARSVLAGALYNEQFF	TGCAGTGCTAGAAGTGTACTAGCGGGGGCTTTGTACAATGAGCAGTTCTTC
NA	TRBV9	TRBJ2-1	NA	CASSVAGAAYNEQFF	TGTGCCAGCAGCGTAGCGGGAGCGGCCTACAATGAGCAGTTCTTC
TRBD2	TRBV29-1	TRBJ2-1	many	CSVPRGVSYNEQFF	TGCAGCGTTCCCCGGGGGGTCTCCTACAATGAGCAGTTCTTC
TRBD1	TRBV12-3/TRBV12-4	TRBJ1-5	many	CASSRGQGDQPQHF	TGTGCCAGCAGTCGTGGACAGGGGGATCAGCCCCAGCATTTT
TRBD2	TRBV7-2	TRBJ2-1	few	CASSPGRGANNEQFF	TGTGCCAGCAGCCCCGGGCGGGGGGCGAACAATGAGCAGTTCTTC
NA	TRBV12-3/TRBV12-4	TRBJ2-5	NA	CASSLVSSGLQETQYF	TGTGCCAGCAGTTTAGTTAGTAGCGGACTACAAGAGACCCAGTACTTC
NA	TRBV5-4	TRBJ1-6	few	CASSLWGAHNSPLHF	TGTGCCAGCAGCCTGTGGGGGGCACATAATTCACCCCTCCACTTT
NA	TRBV27	TRBJ2-6	NA	CASGPGQAPSGANVLTF	TGTGCCAGCGGACCGGGACAAGCTCCCTCTGGGGCCAACGTCCTGACTTTC
NA	TRBV20-1	TRBJ1-1	NA	CSASGLQNTEAFF	TGCAGTGCTAGCGGCCTGCAGAACACTGAAGCTTTCTTT
NA	TRBV6-5	TRBJ2-7	many	CASSYGQSSYEQYF	TGTGCCAGCAGTTATGGACAGAGCTCCTACGAGCAGTACTTC
NA	TRBV11-2	TRBJ2-1	many	CASSLDFRDWDNEQFF	TGTGCCAGCAGCTTAGATTTTAGGGACTGGGACAATGAGCAGTTCTTC
NA	TRBV9	TRBJ1-1	NA	CASSPTGTPGTEAFF	TGTGCCAGCAGTCCTACAGGGACCCCCGGCACTGAAGCTTTCTTT
TRBD2	TRBV28	TRBJ2-3	many	CASSLLGLADSTDTQYF	TGTGCCAGCAGCCTACTGGGACTAGCGGATAGCACAGATACGCAGTATTTT
TRBD1	TRBV5-1	TRBJ2-1	few	CASSLVGQGNNEQFF	TGCGCCAGCAGCTTGGTGGGACAGGGAAACAATGAGCAGTTCTTC
NA	TRBV18	TRBJ1-3	few	CASSPPAVSGNTIYF	TGTGCCAGCTCACCACCGGCTGTCTCTGGAAACACCATATATTTT
TRBD1	TRBV7-9	TRBJ2-1	NA	CASSLTRGPYNEQFF	TGTGCCAGCAGCTTAACCAGGGGGCCCTACAATGAGCAGTTCTTC
NA	TRBV12-3/TRBV12-4	TRBJ1-2	many	CASSQRQGYGYTF	TGTGCCAGCAGTCAACGTCAGGGCTATGGCTACACCTTC
TRBD1	TRBV20-1	TRBJ2-7	few	CSASPGQGYEQYF	TGCAGTGCTTCTCCGGGACAGGGCTACGAGCAGTACTTC
TRBD1	TRBV7-2	TRBJ1-2	NA	CASSIPGQGVWSYGYTF	TGTGCCAGCAGCATACCGGGACAGGGGGTCTGGAGCTATGGCTACACCTTC
NA	TRBV25-1	TRBJ2-3	few	CASSEGIRVTDTQYF	TGTGCCAGCAGTGAAGGGATCAGGGTCACAGATACGCAGTATTTT
NA	TRBV5-1	TRBJ2-7	NA	CASSLEFTGPYEQYF	TGCGCCAGCAGCTTGGAGTTTACAGGACCCTACGAGCAGTACTTC
TRBD2	TRBV29-1	TRBJ2-1	few	CSTNGGRRIDEQFF	TGCAGCACCAATGGCGGGAGGAGGATTGATGAGCAGTTCTTC
TRBD1	TRBV28	TRBJ1-5	NA	CASSAGQGNNQPQHF	TGTGCCAGCAGTGCCGGACAGGGGAACAATCAGCCCCAGCATTTT
TRBD1	TRBV12-3/TRBV12-4	TRBJ2-1	few	CASRTTGGETYNEQFF	TGTGCCAGCAGGACAACAGGGGGTGAAACCTACAATGAGCAGTTCTTC
NA	TRBV18	TRBJ2-7	NA	CASSQTGRSYEQYF	TGTGCCAGCTCACAAACCGGGCGCTCCTACGAGCAGTACTTC
TRBD2	TRBV9	TRBJ2-2	few	CASSVGLASGELFF	TGTGCCAGCAGCGTAGGACTAGCTTCCGGGGAGCTGTTTTTT
TRBD1	TRBV29-1	TRBJ2-5	few	CSVEGQGASETQYF	TGCAGCGTTGAAGGACAGGGGGCCTCAGAGACCCAGTACTTC
TRBD2	TRBV25-1	TRBJ2-1	NA	CASSETSGRGDNEQFF	TGTGCCAGCAGTGAAACTAGCGGGAGGGGGGACAATGAGCAGTTCTTC
TRBD2	TRBV7-2	TRBJ2-3	NA	CASSFRLAGGGVDTQYF	TGTGCCAGCAGCTTCCGACTAGCGGGAGGGGGGGTGGATACGCAGTATTTT
NA	TRBV14	TRBJ1-1	many	CASRIQGGDTEAFF	TGTGCCAGCAGAATACAGGGCGGGGACACTGAAGCTTTCTTT
TRBD1	TRBV20-1	TRBJ1-2	few	CSARLMGQNYGYTF	TGCAGTGCTCGATTGATGGGACAGAACTATGGCTACACCTTC
NA	TRBV28	TRBJ1-1	NA	CASSFLTEAFF	TGTGCCAGCAGTTTTCTAACAGAAGCTTTCTTT
TRBD2	TRBV5-1	TRBJ2-5	many	CASSLVLAGGQETQYF	TGCGCCAGCAGCTTGGTCCTAGCGGGGGGTCAAGAGACCCAGTACTTC
TRBD2	TRBV20-1	TRBJ2-3	NA	CSARDPGLAGETDTQYF	TGCAGTGCTAGAGATCCCGGACTAGCGGGAGAAACAGATACGCAGTATTTT
NA	TRBV27	TRBJ1-3	NA	CASSSSTGNTIYF	TGTGCCAGCAGTTCATCCACTGGAAACACCATATATTTT
NA	TRBV5-4	TRBJ1-1	NA	CASSFKREIAEAFF	TGTGCCAGCAGCTTCAAGAGGGAAATTGCTGAAGCTTTCTTT
NA	TRBV9	TRBJ1-1	few	CASSYDGTEAFF	TGTGCCAGCAGCTATGACGGCACTGAAGCTTTCTTT
TRBD2	TRBV18	TRBJ2-2	NA	CASSPVPGGTGELFF	TGTGCCAGCTCACCAGTTCCGGGAGGCACCGGGGAGCTGTTTTTT
NA	TRBV29-1	TRBJ1-3	many	CSVAMNGNTIYF	TGCAGCGTTGCAATGAATGGAAACACCATATATTTT
TRBD1	TRBV5-4	TRBJ1-2	NA	CASSYDRGVYGYTF	TGTGCCAGCAGCTATGACAGGGGAGTGTATGGCTACACCTTC
NA	TRBV4-2	TRBJ2-5	NA	CASSQVLGVGGTQYF	TGTGCCAGCAGCCAAGTATTAGGGGTGGGCGGGACCCAGTACTTC